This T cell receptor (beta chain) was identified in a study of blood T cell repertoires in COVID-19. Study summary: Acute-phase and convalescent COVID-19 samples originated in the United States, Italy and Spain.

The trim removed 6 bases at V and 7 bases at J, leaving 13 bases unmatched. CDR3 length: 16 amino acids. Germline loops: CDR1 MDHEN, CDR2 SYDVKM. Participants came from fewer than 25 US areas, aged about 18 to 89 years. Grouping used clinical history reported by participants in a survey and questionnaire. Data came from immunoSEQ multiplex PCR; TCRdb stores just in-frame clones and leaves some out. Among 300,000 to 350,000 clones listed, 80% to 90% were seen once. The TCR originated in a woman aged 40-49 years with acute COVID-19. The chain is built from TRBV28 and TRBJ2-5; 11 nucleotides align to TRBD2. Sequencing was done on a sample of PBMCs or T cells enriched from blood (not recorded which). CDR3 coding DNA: TGTGCCAGCAGCACTCCCGGGACTAGCGGTTCTTGGACCCAGTACTTC. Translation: CASSTPGTSGSWTQYF.